Below, one TCR beta chain is given with its context. Trimming took 4 bases from V and 1 from J, leaving 11 bases between them. CDR1 and CDR2 (germline): SGDLS, YYNGEE. This CDR3 has 14 amino acids. Profiling relied on immunoSEQ multiplex PCR, and the TCRdb table lists in-frame clones only, not all of them. The data hold under 150,000 clones, with 75% to 90% observed a single time. This entry is derived from a study of blood T cell repertoires in COVID-19. The source is a woman aged 45 to 65 who had recovered from COVID-19. The genes are TRBV9 and TRBJ1-2; D possibly corresponds to TRBD1 (6 bases). What was sequenced was PBMCs or T cells enriched from blood (not recorded which). CDR3 sequence: CASSQGQHNYGYTF. The CDR3 bases are TGTGCCAGCAGCCAGGGACAACATAACTATGGCTACACCTTC.